These T cell receptor beta chains were read from a single sample in a study of OX40 agonist ivuxolimab in advanced cancers. Assay used: immunoSEQ multiplex PCR; TCRdb lists only in-frame clones, some missing. The profile shows about 23,000 clones, roughly 79% of them singletons. The sequencing used CD4+ or CD8+ T cells sorted from blood, collected in a trial of the OX40 agonist ivuxolimab. The receptors originated from an adult with an advanced solid tumor such as melanoma, head and neck, liver or kidney cancer. The CDR3 runs from the conserved cysteine through the conserved F or W. Fields, in order: V gene, D gene, CDR3 protein. A D gene is named only where the DNA matches it firmly.

>TRBV6-5|TRBD1
CASSYSGQGNQPQHF
>TRBV6-1|-
CASSSDRADGYTF
>TRBV29-1|-
CSVGREAGELFF
>TRBV4-3|TRBD1
CASSPDRVGEKLFF
>TRBV30|TRBD1
CAWNPGTGNQPQHF
>TRBV10-3|TRBD1
CASSLSPGTGGFDTQYF
>TRBV19|TRBD2
CASSSTLAGAGNEQFF
>TRBV19|-
CASRPLTGSAEQYF
>TRBV7-8|-
CASSGGVDEKLFF
>TRBV7-2|-
CASSLQSQLAKNIQYF
>TRBV15|-
CATSRDGRGMNTEAFF
>TRBV18|TRBD1
CASSPDRGGGYGYTF
>TRBV27|-
CASSSDIDYGYTF
>TRBV6-1|-
CASSEGGLEQYF
>TRBV5-1|-
CASSPTDSFGPQHF
>TRBV7-6|-
CASSLDGGLGGYTF
>TRBV19|-
CASSRDRPTNEKLFF
>TRBV4-1|-
CASSQSPQGIQPQHF
>TRBV5-1|TRBD2
CASDETRAGGTYNEQFF
>TRBV15|-
CATSRAIQNLNEQFF
>TRBV6-1|-
CASSTSLGQYTQYF
>TRBV7-8|-
CASSAQTTGMNTEAFF
>TRBV5-1|TRBD1
CASSFVNRGDEQFF
>TRBV7-8|-
CASSSAGYNEQFF
>TRBV23-1|TRBD1
CASSQSYSTGKGTGELFF
>TRBV27|-
CASSFSGRNTEAFF
>TRBV28|-
CASSSGDDETNEQFF
>TRBV7-6|TRBD1
CASSHPGQGVGNTIYF
>TRBV6-1|-
CASSFSSGNTIYF
>TRBV19|-
CASSPRTGVPYQPQHF
>TRBV18|-
CASGIGGQLSTEAFF
>TRBV7-2|TRBD2
CASSFSGKSYEQYF
>TRBV6-1|-
CASSDRVGYGYTF
>TRBV28|TRBD1
CASSRTGTGTDTQYF
>TRBV30|-
CAWSVSTDTQYF
>TRBV29-1|-
CSVDWGTEAFF
>TRBV29-1|-
CSVEEGSLGYTF
>TRBV6-1|-
CASSRTASSGNTIYF
>TRBV7-3|TRBD1
CASSFASGTGVNYGYTF
>TRBV6-6|TRBD2
CASTQTTTGTRKEQYF
>TRBV5-4|TRBD1
CASSLDRGRGAPQHF